This T cell receptor (beta chain) was profiled in a study of blood T cell repertoires in COVID-19. Study summary: Whether acute or convalescent, the COVID-19 samples came from the United States, Italy and Spain. In each case, the material was cDNA or gDNA derived from T cells, B-cell-depleted T cells, or PBMCs.

The V and J ends lost 7 bases and 2 bases, in that order; junction bases with no gene match: 7. Germline-derived CDR1 and CDR2 are ENHRY and SYGVKD. The CDR3 has 14 residues. Clones were read by immunoSEQ multiplex PCR, and TCRdb kept only the in-frame ones, dropping some. Of some 150,000 clones listed, about 86% are singletons. The TCR comes from a woman in her forties or fifties with active or convalescent COVID-19. Sample: peripheral blood. The gene calls are TRBV10-3 and TRBJ2-7; 8 nucleotides match TRBD1. The CDR3 region is CAITDRGLPYEQYF. The CDR3 region has the DNA TGTGCCATCACCGACAGGGGTTTGCCCTACGAGCAGTACTTC.